Listed below are T cell receptor beta chains from one sample, sequenced in a study of T cells in Graves' hyperthyroidism and ophthalmopathy. TCRdb passed the multiplex PCR reads through MiXCR, listing each CDR3 protein once. The table records about 200,000 distinct CDR3 sequences, approximately 20% of them present only once. What was sequenced was blood. The receptors were gathered from a man between 40 and 49 years old with Graves' hyperthyroidism. Each CDR3 is given with its conserved first and last residue. D genes are given only for firm matches. For some rows the clone size is stated as once, few or many, or as a class when expanded; others skip it.

many	14	-	TRBV18	TRBJ2-5	CASSPYTSSETQYF	TGTGCCAGCTCACCTTACACTAGTTCGGAGACCCAGTACTTC
many	14	-	TRBV13	TRBJ2-2	CASSIQGFTGELFF	TGTGCCAGCAGCATTCAGGGATTCACCGGGGAGCTGTTTTTT
-	15	-	TRBV4-1	TRBJ2-3	CASSQQGLKADTQYF	TGCGCCAGCAGCCAACAGGGCCTGAAGGCAGATACGCAGTATTTT
many	14	-	TRBV7-2	TRBJ2-7	CASSFITGTYEQYF	TGTGCCAGCAGCTTTATCACAGGGACCTACGAGCAGTACTTC
many	13	-	TRBV28	TRBJ2-7	CASSLLGSYEQYF	TGTGCCAGCAGTTTACTGGGGTCCTACGAGCAGTACTTC
-	9	TRBD1	TRBV29-1	TRBJ2-1	CSAGDRQFF	TGCAGCGCCGGGGACAGACAGTTCTTC
few	15	-	TRBV9	TRBJ1-5	CASSVGEGIGQPQHF	TGTGCCAGCAGCGTAGGTGAGGGAATCGGTCAGCCCCAGCATTTT
many	16	TRBD1	TRBV30	TRBJ2-7	CAWSSPPTGATYEQYF	TGTGCCTGGAGTTCTCCGCCGACAGGGGCCACCTACGAGCAGTACTTC
-	18	-	TRBV5-6	TRBJ1-1	CASSFWAGSGRGDPGAFF	TGTGCCAGCAGCTTCTGGGCCGGCTCGGGCCGAGGAGACCCCGGAGCTTTCTTT
many	13	TRBD2	TRBV6-2/TRBV6-3	TRBJ2-3	CASRWTSSDTQYF	TGTGCCAGCAGATGGACTAGCTCAGATACGCAGTATTTT
many	14	-	TRBV30	TRBJ2-6	CAWSVPTGANVLTF	TGTGCCTGGAGTGTACCGACAGGGGCCAACGTCCTGACTTTC
many	14	-	TRBV5-1	TRBJ2-3	CASSLPTSTDTQYF	TGCGCCAGCAGCTTGCCAACTAGCACAGATACGCAGTATTTT
many	14	-	TRBV24-1	TRBJ1-2	CATSDRRGRDGYTF	TGTGCCACCAGTGACCGTCGGGGGCGAGATGGCTACACCTTC
-	11	-	TRBV15	TRBJ2-1	CATSRADEQFF	TGTGCCACCAGCAGGGCTGATGAGCAGTTCTTC
-	14	-	TRBV6-1	TRBJ2-1	CASRPLDNYNEQFF	TGTGCCAGCAGACCCCTGGACAACTACAATGAGCAGTTCTTC
many	15	-	TRBV5-6	TRBJ1-6	CASRNQWGGHSPLHF	TGTGCCAGCAGGAACCAATGGGGGGGTCATTCACCCCTCCACTTT
-	16	TRBD2	TRBV2	TRBJ2-2	CASSVLAGANTGELFF	TGTGCCAGCAGTGTACTAGCGGGGGCGAACACCGGGGAGCTGTTTTTT
many	16	-	TRBV7-6	TRBJ1-1	CASSLAGGISNTEAFF	TGTGCCAGCAGCTTAGCTGGTGGGATCTCGAACACTGAAGCTTTCTTT
-	14	TRBD1	TRBV10-3	TRBJ1-6	CAIRGGTDNSPLHF	TGTGCCATCAGGGGGGGGACAGATAATTCACCCCTCCACTTT
many	16	TRBD1	TRBV3-1	TRBJ1-5	CASSQSTGSSNQPQHF	TGTGCCAGCAGCCAATCGACAGGGAGTAGCAATCAGCCCCAGCATTTT
many	13	-	TRBV30	TRBJ2-2	CALGHSNTGELFF	TGTGCCTTGGGACACTCGAACACCGGGGAGCTGTTTTTT
once	14	TRBD1	TRBV6-5	TRBJ1-4	CASSFGTGNEKLFF	TGTGCCAGCAGTTTTGGGACAGGAAATGAAAAACTGTTTTTT
many	14	-	TRBV28	TRBJ1-2	CASVGGMDFYGYTF	TGTGCCAGCGTCGGAGGGATGGATTTCTATGGCTACACCTTC
few	13	-	TRBV6-1	TRBJ1-4	CASQREPNEKLFF	TGTGCCAGTCAAAGGGAACCTAATGAAAAACTGTTTTTT
few	11	-	TRBV12-3/TRBV12-4	TRBJ2-2	CASLGFGELFF	TGTGCCAGCCTTGGTTTCGGGGAGCTGTTTTTT
-	13	TRBD1	TRBV2	TRBJ2-7	CASWTGAAYEQYF	TGTGCCAGCTGGACAGGGGCTGCCTACGAGCAGTACTTC
few	14	TRBD1	TRBV9	TRBJ1-1	CASSPQGVGTEAFF	TGTGCCAGCAGCCCCCAGGGGGTCGGCACTGAAGCTTTCTTT
few	15	-	TRBV9	TRBJ2-2	CASSRTGSNAGELFF	TGTGCCAGCAGCCGCACCGGGTCTAACGCCGGGGAGCTGTTTTTT